This TCR beta chain was recovered during a study of cytomegalovirus exposure and HLA in healthy donors. Study-wide context: Early on, a data release was issued that held 80 million to 90 million unique TCRs from HLA-typed donors. Study observations and caveats: Reportedly, fewer N-insertions than the roughly 700-donor mean appeared in an Asian-associated ancestry cluster in a later analysis. 164 TCR beta chains were listed as cytomegalovirus-associated.

This clone was seen a single time. The antigen is unknown. This PCR relied on a set of 60 Vbeta primers and 13 Jbeta primers. The table came from immunoSEQ multiplex PCR; TCRdb's copy has only in-frame clones and leaves some out. The table records 130,000 or so clones, 82% of them present only once. The CDR3 contains 15 residues. Germline values: CDR1 SGHDN, CDR2 FVKESK. V shed 0 bases and J shed 3 bases, with 12 bases lying between them. The sequenced sample consisted of PBMCs. This rearrangement joins TRBV14 to TRBJ2-7; maybe TRBD1 (5 bases). The sequence derives from a woman aged 40 to 50 in good health and CMV-seronegative. As DNA, the CDR3 is TGTGCCAGCAGCCAAGAGATGGTAGGGGACTACGAGCAGTACTTC. Residues: CASSQEMVGDYEQYF.